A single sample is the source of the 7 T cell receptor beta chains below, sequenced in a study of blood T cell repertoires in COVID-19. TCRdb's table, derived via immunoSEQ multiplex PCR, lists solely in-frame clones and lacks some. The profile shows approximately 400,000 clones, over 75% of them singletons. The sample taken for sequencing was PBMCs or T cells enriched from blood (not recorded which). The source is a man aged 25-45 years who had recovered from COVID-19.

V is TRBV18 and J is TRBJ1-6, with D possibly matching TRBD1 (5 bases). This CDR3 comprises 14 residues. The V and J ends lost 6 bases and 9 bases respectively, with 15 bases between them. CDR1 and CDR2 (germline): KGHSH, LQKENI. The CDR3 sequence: CASSSTVTGSPLHF. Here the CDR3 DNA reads TGTGCCAGCTCGTCGACAGTTACAGGTTCACCCCTCCACTTT.

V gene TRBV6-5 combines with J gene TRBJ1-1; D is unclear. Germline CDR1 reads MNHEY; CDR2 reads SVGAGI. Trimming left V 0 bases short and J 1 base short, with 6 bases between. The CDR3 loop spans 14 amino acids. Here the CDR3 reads CASSYSSRNTEAFF. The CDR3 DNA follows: TGTGCCAGCAGTTACTCTTCCAGGAACACTGAAGCTTTCTTT.

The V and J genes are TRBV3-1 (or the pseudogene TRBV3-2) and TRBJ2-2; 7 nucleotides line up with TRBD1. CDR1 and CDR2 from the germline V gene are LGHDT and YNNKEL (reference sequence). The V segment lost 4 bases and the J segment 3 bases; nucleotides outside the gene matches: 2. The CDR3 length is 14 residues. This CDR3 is CASSRDSYTGELFF. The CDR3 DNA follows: TGTGCCAGCAGCCGGGACAGTTACACCGGGGAGCTGTTTTTT.

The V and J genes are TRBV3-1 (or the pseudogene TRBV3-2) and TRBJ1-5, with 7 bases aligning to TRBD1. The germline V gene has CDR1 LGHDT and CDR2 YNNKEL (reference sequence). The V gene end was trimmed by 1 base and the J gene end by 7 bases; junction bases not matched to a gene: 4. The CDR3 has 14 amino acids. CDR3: CASSQGQGFQPQHF. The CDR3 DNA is TGTGCCAGCAGCCAAGGACAGGGTTTCCAGCCCCAGCATTTT.

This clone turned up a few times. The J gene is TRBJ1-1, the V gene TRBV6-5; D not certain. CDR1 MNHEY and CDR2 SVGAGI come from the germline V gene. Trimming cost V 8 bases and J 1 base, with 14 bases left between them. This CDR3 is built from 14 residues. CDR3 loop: CASGPLHGNTEAFF. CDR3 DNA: TGTGCCAGCGGGCCCCTCCACGGGAACACTGAAGCTTTCTTT.

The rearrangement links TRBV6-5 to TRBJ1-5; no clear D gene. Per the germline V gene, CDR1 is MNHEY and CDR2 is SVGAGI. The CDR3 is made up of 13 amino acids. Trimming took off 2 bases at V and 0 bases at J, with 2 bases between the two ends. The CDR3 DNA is TGTGCCAGCAGTTACCGTAGCAATCAGCCCCAGCATTTT. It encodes CASSYRSNQPQHF.

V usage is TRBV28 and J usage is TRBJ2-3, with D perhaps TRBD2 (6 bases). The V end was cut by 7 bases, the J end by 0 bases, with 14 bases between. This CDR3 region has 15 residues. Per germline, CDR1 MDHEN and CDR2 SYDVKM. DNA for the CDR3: TGTGCCAGCACCCCTCATAGCGGTAGCACAGATACGCAGTATTTT. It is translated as CASTPHSGSTDTQYF.